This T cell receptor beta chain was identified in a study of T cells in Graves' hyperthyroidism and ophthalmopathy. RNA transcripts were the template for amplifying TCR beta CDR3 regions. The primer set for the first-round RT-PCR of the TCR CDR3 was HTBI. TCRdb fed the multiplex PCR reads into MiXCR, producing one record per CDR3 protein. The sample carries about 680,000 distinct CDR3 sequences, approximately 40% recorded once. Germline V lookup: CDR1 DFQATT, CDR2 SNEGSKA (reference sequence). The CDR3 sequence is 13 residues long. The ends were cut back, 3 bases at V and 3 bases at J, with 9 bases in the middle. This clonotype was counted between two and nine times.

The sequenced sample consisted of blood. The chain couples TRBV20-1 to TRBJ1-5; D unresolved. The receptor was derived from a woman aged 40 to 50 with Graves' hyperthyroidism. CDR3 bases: TGCAGTGCTAGTAGTCAGATCAATCAGCCCCAGCATTTT. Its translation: CSASSQINQPQHF.